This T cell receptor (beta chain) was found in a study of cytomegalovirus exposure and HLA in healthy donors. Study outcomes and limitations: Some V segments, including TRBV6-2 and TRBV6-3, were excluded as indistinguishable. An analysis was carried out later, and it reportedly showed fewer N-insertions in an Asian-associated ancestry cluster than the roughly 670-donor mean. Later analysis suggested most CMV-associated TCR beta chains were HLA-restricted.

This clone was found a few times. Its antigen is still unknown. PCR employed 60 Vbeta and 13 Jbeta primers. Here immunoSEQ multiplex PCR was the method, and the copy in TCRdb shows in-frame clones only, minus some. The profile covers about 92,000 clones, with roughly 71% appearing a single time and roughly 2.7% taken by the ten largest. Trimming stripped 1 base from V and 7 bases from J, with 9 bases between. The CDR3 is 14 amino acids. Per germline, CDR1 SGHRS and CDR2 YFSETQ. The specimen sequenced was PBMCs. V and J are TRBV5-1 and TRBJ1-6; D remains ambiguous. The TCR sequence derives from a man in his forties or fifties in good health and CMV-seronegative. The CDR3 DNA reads TGCGCCAGCAGCTTGTCCGGACTGAATTCACCCCTCCACTTT. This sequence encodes CASSLSGLNSPLHF.